This TCR beta chain was captured by sequencing in a study of cytomegalovirus exposure and HLA in healthy donors. PCR primers comprised 60 Vbeta and 13 Jbeta primers. Here immunoSEQ multiplex PCR was the method, and the copy in TCRdb shows in-frame clones only, minus some. Of 100,000 or so clones listed, 73% are singletons. This clone has more than one count but fewer than ten. The CDR3 loop spans 15 amino acids. Per the germline V gene, CDR1 is WSHSY and CDR2 is SAAADI. J gave up 5 bases and V 3 bases, and 7 bases lay outside the gene matches. This TCR derives from a man aged 40-49 years in good health and CMV-seronegative. The chain employs TRBV10-2 and TRBJ1-5; the match to TRBD1 covers 7 bases. Sequencing was carried out using PBMCs. For the CDR3, the DNA is TGCGCCAGCAGTGAAAACAGGGGTTTCGATCAGCCCCAGCATTTT. It is translated as CASSENRGFDQPQHF.